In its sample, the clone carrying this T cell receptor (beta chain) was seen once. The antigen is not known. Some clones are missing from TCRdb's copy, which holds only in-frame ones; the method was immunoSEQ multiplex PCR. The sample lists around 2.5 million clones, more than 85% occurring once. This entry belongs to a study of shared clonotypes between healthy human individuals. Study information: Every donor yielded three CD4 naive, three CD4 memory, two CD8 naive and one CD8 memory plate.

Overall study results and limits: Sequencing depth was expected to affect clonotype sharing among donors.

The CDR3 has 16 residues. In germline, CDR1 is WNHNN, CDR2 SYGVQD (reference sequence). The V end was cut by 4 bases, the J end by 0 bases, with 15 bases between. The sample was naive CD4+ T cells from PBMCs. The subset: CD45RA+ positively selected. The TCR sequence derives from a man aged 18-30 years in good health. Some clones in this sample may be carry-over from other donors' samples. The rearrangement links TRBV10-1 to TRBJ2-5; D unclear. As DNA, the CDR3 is TGCGCCAGCAGTGCCCCCCTTGGTGGCGACCAAGAGACCCAGTACTTC. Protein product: CASSAPLGGDQETQYF.